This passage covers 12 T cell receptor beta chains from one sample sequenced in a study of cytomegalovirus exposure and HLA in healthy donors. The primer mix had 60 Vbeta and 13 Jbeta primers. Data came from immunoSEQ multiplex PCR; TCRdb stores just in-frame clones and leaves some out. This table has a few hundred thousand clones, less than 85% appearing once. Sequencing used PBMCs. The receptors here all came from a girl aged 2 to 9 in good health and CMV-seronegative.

The CDR3 loop reads CASSYWDRADEQFF. The DNA of the CDR3 is TGTGCCAGCAGTTACTGGGACAGGGCCGATGAGCAGTTCTTC. The rearrangement links TRBV6-5 to TRBJ2-1; 9 bases line up with TRBD1. V gave up 1 base and J gave up 8 bases; unmatched junction bases: 3. Germline V gene data show CDR1 as MNHEY and CDR2 as SVGAGI. The CDR3 length is 14 residues.

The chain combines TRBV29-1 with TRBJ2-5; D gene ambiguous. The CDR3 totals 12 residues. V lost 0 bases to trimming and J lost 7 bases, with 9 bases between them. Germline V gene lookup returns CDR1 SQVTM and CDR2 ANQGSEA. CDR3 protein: CSVEDLSRTQYF. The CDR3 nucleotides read TGCAGCGTTGAAGATCTGTCCAGGACCCAGTACTTC.

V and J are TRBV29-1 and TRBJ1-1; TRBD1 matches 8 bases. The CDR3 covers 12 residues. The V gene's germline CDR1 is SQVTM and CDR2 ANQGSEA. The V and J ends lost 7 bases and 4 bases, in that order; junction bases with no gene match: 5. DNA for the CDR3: TGCAGCGGAGACAGGGGTTCCACTGAAGCTTTCTTT. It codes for CSGDRGSTEAFF.

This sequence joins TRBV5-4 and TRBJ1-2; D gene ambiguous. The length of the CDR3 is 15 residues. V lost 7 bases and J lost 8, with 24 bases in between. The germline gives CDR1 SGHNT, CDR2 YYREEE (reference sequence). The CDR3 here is CASSTVNNLRYGYTF. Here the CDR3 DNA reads TGTGCCAGCTCAACAGTCAATAATCTTCGATACGGCTACACCTTC.

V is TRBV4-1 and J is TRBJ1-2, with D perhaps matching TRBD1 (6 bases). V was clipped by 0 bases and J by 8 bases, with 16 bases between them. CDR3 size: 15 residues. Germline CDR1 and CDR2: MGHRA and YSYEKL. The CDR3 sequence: CASSQEGRGPGGYTF. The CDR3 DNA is TGCGCCAGCAGCCAAGAGGGGCGGGGGCCGGGGGGCTACACCTTC.

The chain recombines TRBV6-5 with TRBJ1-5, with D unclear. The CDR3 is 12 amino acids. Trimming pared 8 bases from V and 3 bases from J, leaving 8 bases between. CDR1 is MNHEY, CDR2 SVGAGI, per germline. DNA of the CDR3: TGTGCCAGCGGGAGAGTCAATCAGCCCCAGCATTTT. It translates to CASGRVNQPQHF.

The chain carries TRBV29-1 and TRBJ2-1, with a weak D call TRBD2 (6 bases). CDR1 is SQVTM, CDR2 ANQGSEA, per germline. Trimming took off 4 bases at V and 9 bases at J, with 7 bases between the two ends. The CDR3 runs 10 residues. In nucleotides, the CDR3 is TGCAGCGTTGTCGGGAGTGAGCAGTTCTTC. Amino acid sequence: CSVVGSEQFF.

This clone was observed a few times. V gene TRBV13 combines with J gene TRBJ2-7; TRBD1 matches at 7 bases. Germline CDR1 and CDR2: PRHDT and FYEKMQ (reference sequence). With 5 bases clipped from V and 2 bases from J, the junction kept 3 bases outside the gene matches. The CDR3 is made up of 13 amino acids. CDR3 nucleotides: TGTGCCAGCAGCCGAGGGGGCGCCTACGAGCAGTACTTC. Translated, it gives CASSRGGAYEQYF.

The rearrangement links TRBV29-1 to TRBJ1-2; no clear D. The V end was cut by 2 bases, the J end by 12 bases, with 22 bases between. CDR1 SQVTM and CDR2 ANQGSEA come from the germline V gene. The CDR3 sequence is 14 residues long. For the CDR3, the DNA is TGCAGCGTTGAACTCCACTCAGTACCCTGGAGGAACACCTTC. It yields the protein CSVELHSVPWRNTF.

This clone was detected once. The CDR3 region is CASGSTYEQYF. The DNA of the CDR3 is TGTGCCAGCGGTTCTACCTACGAGCAGTACTTC. V and J are TRBV25-1 and TRBJ2-7; D not resolved. The V gene lost 8 bases and the J gene lost 2 bases, with 7 bases spanning the gap. CDR1 and CDR2 from the germline V gene are MGHDK and SYGVNS. CDR3 length equals 11 residues.

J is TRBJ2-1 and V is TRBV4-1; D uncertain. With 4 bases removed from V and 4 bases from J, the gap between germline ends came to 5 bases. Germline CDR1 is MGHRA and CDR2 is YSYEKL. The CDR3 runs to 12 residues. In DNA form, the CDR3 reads TGCGCCAGCAGCCCTAATTACAATGAGCAGTTCTTC. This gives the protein CASSPNYNEQFF.

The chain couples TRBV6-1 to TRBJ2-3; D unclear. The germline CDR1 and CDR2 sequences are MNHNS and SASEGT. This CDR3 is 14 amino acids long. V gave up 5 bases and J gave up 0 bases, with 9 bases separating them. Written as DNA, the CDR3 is TGTGCCAGCAGTCGGAGCAAAAGCACAGATACGCAGTATTTT. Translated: CASSRSKSTDTQYF.